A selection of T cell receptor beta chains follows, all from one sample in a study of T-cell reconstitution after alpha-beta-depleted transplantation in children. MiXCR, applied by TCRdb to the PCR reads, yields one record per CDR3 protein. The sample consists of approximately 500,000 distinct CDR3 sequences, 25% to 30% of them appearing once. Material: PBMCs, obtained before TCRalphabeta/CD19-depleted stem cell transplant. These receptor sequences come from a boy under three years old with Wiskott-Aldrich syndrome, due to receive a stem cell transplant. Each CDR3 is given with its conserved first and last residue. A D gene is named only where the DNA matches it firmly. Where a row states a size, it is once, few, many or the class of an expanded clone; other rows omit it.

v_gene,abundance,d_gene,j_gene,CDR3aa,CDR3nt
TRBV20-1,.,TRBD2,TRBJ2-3,CSAGPLAGGPYTQYF,TGCAGTGCCGGACCCTTAGCGGGAGGGCCGTATACGCAGTATTTT
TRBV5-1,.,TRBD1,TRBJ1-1,CASSKNRQGNTEAFF,TGCGCCAGCAGCAAGAATCGACAGGGGAACACTGAAGCTTTCTTT
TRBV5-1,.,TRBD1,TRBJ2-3,CASSPRGQGPTDTQYF,TGCGCCAGCAGCCCCCGGGGACAGGGACCCACAGATACGCAGTATTTT
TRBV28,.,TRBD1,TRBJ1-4,CASSRTGGPNEKLFF,TGTGCCAGCAGTCGTACAGGGGGACCTAATGAAAAACTGTTTTTT
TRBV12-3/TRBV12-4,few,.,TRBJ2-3,CASRGILLGIGTDTQYF,TGTGCCAGCAGAGGGATTTTGTTGGGGATTGGCACAGATACGCAGTATTTT
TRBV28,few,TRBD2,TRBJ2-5,CASSSWTSGRRRETQYF,TGTGCCAGCAGTTCCTGGACTAGCGGGAGGCGGAGGGAGACCCAGTACTTC
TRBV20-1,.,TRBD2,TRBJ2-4,CSARESGRAKNIQYF,TGCAGTGCTAGAGAGAGCGGGAGAGCCAAAAACATTCAGTACTTC
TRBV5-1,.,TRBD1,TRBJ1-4,CASSGSFGTVEKLFF,TGCGCCAGCAGCGGTAGCTTCGGGACAGTGGAAAAACTGTTTTTT
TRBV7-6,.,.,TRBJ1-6,CASSSQGGGDSPLHF,TGTGCCAGCAGCTCGCAGGGAGGAGGTGATTCACCCCTCCACTTT
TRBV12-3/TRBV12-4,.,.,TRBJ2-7,CASSFYSDSYEQYF,TGTGCCAGCAGTTTCTACTCAGACTCCTACGAGCAGTACTTC
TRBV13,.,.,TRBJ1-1,CASRGRPNTEAFF,TGTGCCAGCAGGGGACGGCCTAACACTGAAGCTTTCTTT
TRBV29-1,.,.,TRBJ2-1,CSVALFGEYNEQFF,TGCAGCGTTGCGCTATTCGGGGAATACAATGAGCAGTTCTTC
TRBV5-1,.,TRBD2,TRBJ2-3,CASRSGSEDTQYF,TGCGCCAGCAGAAGCGGGAGTGAGGATACGCAGTATTTT
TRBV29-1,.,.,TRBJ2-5,CSVEARGETQYF,TGCAGCGTTGAGGCGAGGGGAGAGACCCAGTACTTC
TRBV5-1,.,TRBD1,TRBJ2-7,CASSPRTGGNYEQYF,TGCGCCAGCAGCCCTCGGACAGGGGGAAATTACGAGCAGTACTTC
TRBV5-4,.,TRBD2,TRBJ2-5,CASSLVVGGRRSRTETQYF,TGTGCCAGCAGCTTGGTCGTAGGCGGGAGACGCTCCCGGACGGAGACCCAGTACTTC
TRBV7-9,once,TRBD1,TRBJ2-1,CASSLGQGSCNEQFF,TGTGCCAGCAGCTTAGGACAGGGGAGCTGCAATGAGCAGTTCTTC
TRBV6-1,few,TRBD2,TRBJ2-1,CASSPGLAGVLGYNEQFF,TGTGCCAGCAGCCCAGGACTAGCGGGAGTTTTAGGGTACAATGAGCAGTTCTTC
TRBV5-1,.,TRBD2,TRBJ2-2,CASSLVRLAGGANTGELFF,TGCGCCAGCAGCTTGGTCCGACTAGCGGGAGGGGCGAACACCGGGGAGCTGTTTTTT
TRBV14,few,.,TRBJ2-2,CASSRTLTGELFF,TGTGCCAGCAGCCGAACCCTGACCGGGGAGCTGTTTTTT
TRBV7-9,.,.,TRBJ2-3,CASRTLARGPDTQYF,TGTGCCAGCAGGACGCTAGCGAGAGGGCCAGATACGCAGTATTTT
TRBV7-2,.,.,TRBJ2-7,CASSLNQGVGEQYF,TGTGCCAGCAGCTTAAATCAAGGGGTGGGAGAGCAGTACTTC
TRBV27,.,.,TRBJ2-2,CASRQGGIGELFF,TGTGCCAGCAGACAGGGAGGGATCGGGGAGCTGTTTTTT
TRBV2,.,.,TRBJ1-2,CPSSGGGNYGYTF,TGTCCCAGCAGTGGGGGCGGCAACTATGGCTACACCTTC
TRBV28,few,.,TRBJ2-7,CASSLSGGDLDEQYF,TGTGCCAGCAGTTTATCCGGAGGTGATCTTGACGAGCAGTACTTC
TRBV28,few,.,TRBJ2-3,CASSLYRGNSHFTDTQYF,TGTGCCAGCAGTTTATACCGGGGGAACAGCCACTTCACAGATACGCAGTATTTT
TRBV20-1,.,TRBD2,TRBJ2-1,CSALTGTSGHNEQFF,TGCAGTGCGTTAACCGGGACTAGCGGCCACAATGAGCAGTTCTTC
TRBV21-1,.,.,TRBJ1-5,CASSGPRDSRSNQPQHF,TGTGCCAGCAGCGGACCTAGGGACAGCCGTAGCAATCAGCCCCAGCATTTT
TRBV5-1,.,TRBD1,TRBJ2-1,CASSLPGQNYNEQFF,TGCGCCAGCAGCTTACCGGGACAGAATTACAATGAGCAGTTCTTC
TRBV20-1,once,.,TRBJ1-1,CSARVRQMNTEAFF,TGCAGTGCTAGAGTTCGGCAGATGAACACTGAAGCTTTCTTT
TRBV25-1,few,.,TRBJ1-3,CATKKTGSSGNTIYF,TGTGCCACCAAGAAGACAGGTAGCTCTGGAAACACCATATATTTT
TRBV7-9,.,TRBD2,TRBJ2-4,CASSLAGETNIQYF,TGTGCCAGCAGCCTAGCGGGAGAAACCAACATTCAGTACTTC
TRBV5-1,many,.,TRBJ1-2,CASSSQGDYGYTF,TGTGCCAGCAGCTCACAGGGAGACTATGGCTACACCTTC
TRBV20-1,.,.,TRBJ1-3,CSAPRPTGRGNTIYF,TGCAGTGCTCCCCGACCAACAGGGAGGGGAAACACCATATATTTT
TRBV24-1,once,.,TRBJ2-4,CATSDPGEGDQYF,TGTGCCACCAGTGATCCAGGGGAAGGGGATCAGTACTTC
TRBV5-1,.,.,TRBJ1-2,CASSLETGRNYGYTF,TGCGCCAGCAGCTTGGAGACGGGTCGGAACTATGGCTACACCTTC
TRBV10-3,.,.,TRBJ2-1,CAISDPGGLYNEQFF,TGTGCCATCAGTGACCCTGGCGGCCTTTACAATGAGCAGTTCTTC
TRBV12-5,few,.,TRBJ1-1,CASGPTNPTEAFF,TGTGCTAGTGGGCCTACCAACCCCACTGAAGCTTTCTTT